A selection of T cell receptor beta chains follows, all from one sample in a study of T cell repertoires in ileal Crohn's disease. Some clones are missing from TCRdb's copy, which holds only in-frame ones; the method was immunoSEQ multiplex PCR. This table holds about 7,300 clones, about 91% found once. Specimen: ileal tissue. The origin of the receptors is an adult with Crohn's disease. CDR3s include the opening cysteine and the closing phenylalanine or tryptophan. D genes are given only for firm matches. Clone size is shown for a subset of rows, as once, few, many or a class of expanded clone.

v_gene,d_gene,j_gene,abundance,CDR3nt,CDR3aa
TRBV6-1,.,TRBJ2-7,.,TGTGCCAGCAGCATTTTATCCACAGGGAGCGAGCAGTACTTC,CASSILSTGSEQYF
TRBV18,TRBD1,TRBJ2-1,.,TGTGCCAGCTCACCCAACGAGGACAGGCCGGTCGATGAGCAGTTCTTC,CASSPNEDRPVDEQFF
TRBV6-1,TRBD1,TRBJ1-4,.,TGTGCCACTTCCCTGGGACAGATAAATGAAAAACTGTTTTTT,CATSLGQINEKLFF
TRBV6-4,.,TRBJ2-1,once,TGTGCCAGCAGTGACTCGATCGAAGCGGGTGGAGTCAATGAGCAGTTCTTC,CASSDSIEAGGVNEQFF
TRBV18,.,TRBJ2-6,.,TGTGCCAGCTCCCTAGGGGATTCTGGGGCCAACGTCCTGACTTTC,CASSLGDSGANVLTF
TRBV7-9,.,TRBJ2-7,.,TGTGCCAGCAGCTCAGGACTCCTTTCGTACGAGCAGTACTTC,CASSSGLLSYEQYF
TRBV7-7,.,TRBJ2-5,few,TGTGCTAGCAGCTCTAAACCCAGCGGGTATGGAGAGACCCAGTACTTC,CASSSKPSGYGETQYF
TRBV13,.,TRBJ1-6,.,TGTGCCAGCAGCTCCGACCAGGGGAATAATTCACCCCTCCACTTT,CASSSDQGNNSPLHF
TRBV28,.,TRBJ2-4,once,TGTGCCAGCAGTTCTCCCGAGCTGGGGGGCATTCAGTACTTC,CASSSPELGGIQYF
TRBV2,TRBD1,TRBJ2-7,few,TGTGCCAGCAGACCATTGGACAGGGGATCCTACGAGCAGTACTTC,CASRPLDRGSYEQYF
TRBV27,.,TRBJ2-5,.,TGTGCCAGCAGAAACAGACAAGAGACCCAGTACTTC,CASRNRQETQYF
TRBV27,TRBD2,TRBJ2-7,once,TGTGCCAGCAGGCAACTAGCGGGAGTTGACGAGCAGTACTTC,CASRQLAGVDEQYF